This T cell receptor (beta chain) was obtained from a study of tumor-infiltrating lymphocytes in localized non-small cell lung cancer (dated by TCRdb to the early 2020s). Background on the whole study: The cohort included patients whose samples were collected after neoadjuvant chemotherapy, as well as both smokers and never-smokers and several histologies. Each patient contributed resected tumor tissue and uninvolved lung tissue from the same patient, described as non-adjacent to the tumor. TCR sequencing was one of several integrated assays, alongside flow cytometry, multiplex immunofluorescence, RNA-seq, exome sequencing and proteomics, applied to the same patients. The overall ICON cohort comprised 150 or so surgical patients with localized non-small cell lung cancer whose tumors were resected. A total of around 50 patients were part of the paired comparison of immunoSEQ T-cell fraction between tumor and uninvolved lung. The investigation overall reported the following: In line with immunofluorescence CD3 counts, TCRbeta sequencing supported higher T cell infiltration in tumors compared with uninvolved lung tissue. No difference in TCR-derived T-cell fraction was observed between the flow cytometry-defined immunotypes IM1 (good prognosis) and IM2 (poor prognosis). Because different pieces of the same tissue were used for different assays, technical variation could not be separated from intratumor heterogeneity. Since assay coverage differed from patient to patient depending on how much tissue was available, TCR sequencing was done for only a subset of the cohort.

On this clone: The clone's antigen remains unknown. No much larger clone exists at a distance of one base, and base qualities are not known.

TCR sequencing with the immunoSEQ assay provided the T-cell fraction in tumor and uninvolved lung tissue. In the source study's methods: To analyze survival, patients were divided into a high T-cell fraction group (upper tertile) and a low T-cell fraction group (lower two tertiles), and the two groups were compared using a log-rank test. A signed-rank test was used to test paired tumor versus uninvolved lung differences in T-cell fraction. TCRdb holds this immuneACCESS table with in-frame rearrangements only. Some clones are missing; in checked studies, unresolved V genes explain under half, and the rest has no known cause. Clone size and the V and J calls come from that table; the DNA yielded D and trimming. Present in this sample are some 9,000 clones, almost 70% of which were seen just once. Roughly a tenth of the sample is taken by the ten largest. Patient enrollment in ICON started in 2016, and the final patient was enrolled in the second half of 2018. In a subcohort of 65 to 85 patients, fresh tumor and matched uninvolved tissue were collected for in-depth immune analyses, with TCR sequencing among those analyses. DNA isolated from bulk tissue, without cell sorting, was used for TCR sequencing.

The CDR3, cysteine through phenylalanine, is 12 amino acids long. Just CDR3 DNA is preserved here, 36 bases in frame from base 1. CDR1 is given as MNHEY and CDR2 as SMNVEV, both from the germline V gene (reference sequence). V is pared back by 6 bases and J by 6 bases, with 8 bases lying between the germline termini. The sequence was obtained from a human donor with non-small cell lung cancer. The sequenced sample was uninvolved lung tissue not adjacent to the tumor. The chain is assembled from TRBV27 and TRBJ2-2; confidence is insufficient to name the D gene. The bases read TGTGCCAGCAGGTCGTCGGCCGGGGAGCTGTTTTTT. Protein translation: CASRSSAGELFF.